This TCR beta chain is drawn from a study of blood T cell repertoires in COVID-19. The overall study: Nucleic acid was either cDNA or gDNA, and it came from T cells, B-cell-depleted T cells, or PBMCs.

This clone was recorded once. Other nucleotide sequences in the sample specify the same CDR3. V lost 6 bases, J lost 1 base, and 7 bases stayed unmatched. Per germline, CDR1 SGHDN and CDR2 FVKESK. The CDR3 has 15 residues. Profiling relied on immunoSEQ multiplex PCR, and the TCRdb table lists in-frame clones only, not all of them. The profile covers about 290,000 clones, with around four fifths appearing a single time and 4.1% taken by the ten largest. The receptor was isolated from a woman between 50 and 59 years old with active or convalescent COVID-19. The sample taken for sequencing was peripheral blood. This chain uses TRBV14 with TRBJ1-1; TRBD1 matches 8 bases. In DNA form, the CDR3 reads TGTGCCAGCAGTCTAAGGACAGGGAGGAACACTGAAGCTTTCTTT. Its protein is CASSLRTGRNTEAFF.